Each of the 5 T cell receptor beta chains below was sequenced from the same sample in a study of cytomegalovirus exposure and HLA in healthy donors. Sequencing was performed with immunoSEQ multiplex PCR; in TCRdb, only in-frame clones are kept and a portion is missing. The sample includes approximately 76,000 clones, 94% of them seen just once. The sequencing sample was made of PBMCs. These receptors all stem from a woman in her late teens or twenties in good health and CMV-seropositive.

This chain links TRBV7-2 with TRBJ1-1; no reliable D call. The length of the CDR3 is 14 residues. Germline-derived CDR1 and CDR2 are SGHTA and FQGNSA. V dropped 1 base and J dropped 5 bases, with 11 bases sitting between them. The CDR3 is CASSLEEFSTEAFF. The CDR3 bases are TGTGCCAGCAGCTTAGAAGAGTTTAGTACTGAAGCTTTCTTT.

The rearrangement joins TRBV7-9 to TRBJ1-1; possibly TRBD1 for D (6 bases). The CDR3 is 16 amino acids. With 5 bases removed from V and 1 base from J, the gap between germline ends came to 17 bases. Germline lookup yields CDR1 SEHNR and CDR2 FQNEAQ (reference sequence). CDR3 loop: CASSLDRTVWNTEAFF. The CDR3 DNA reads as TGTGCCAGCAGCCTGGACAGAACTGTATGGAACACTGAAGCTTTCTTT.

The rearrangement uses TRBV6-5 and TRBJ1-1, with D hard to call. The V end lost 2 bases, the J end lost 0 bases, and 4 bases lay between the germline ends. The germline CDR1 and CDR2 sequences are MNHEY and SVGAGI. This CDR3 spans 13 amino acids. CDR3 DNA: TGTGCCAGCAGTTACGGCATGAACACTGAAGCTTTCTTT. Its translation: CASSYGMNTEAFF.

This chain connects TRBV6-6 to TRBJ1-4; a possible D gene is TRBD1 (6 bases). Looked up from germline, CDR1 is MNHNY and CDR2 is SVGAGI (reference sequence). The CDR3 totals 12 residues. CDR3 in DNA: TGTGCGGCGGGGGGCGCAGAGGTCGGACTGTTTTTT. Translating gives CAAGGAEVGLFF.

The J gene is TRBJ2-7, the V gene TRBV2, with D maybe TRBD2 (6 bases). CDR1 SNHLY and CDR2 FYNNEI come from the germline V gene. Trimming took 5 bases from V and 3 from J, leaving 14 bases between them. The CDR3 covers 14 residues. CDR3 coding DNA: TGTGCCAGCAGTCAGCTAGCGTTCCGCTACGAGCAGTACTTC. Its translation: CASSQLAFRYEQYF.